In its sample, the clone carrying this TCR beta chain was seen many times. Its target is not known. This sample was included in a study of T cells after yellow fever vaccination. The wider study: Fractions of limited cellularity were prepared by means of SMART-Seq v4 Ultra Low Input.

One entry per CDR3 protein, called by TCRdb with MiXCR from the 5' RACE reads. The table shows about 30,000 distinct CDR3 sequences, with approximately 4.7% occurring only once. Overall study results and limits: A large majority of primary-vaccination clones showed up again after the booster (just under 97% CD4, 75% to 90% CD8).

Source: CD8+ T cells sorted from PBMCs, taken 5 days after the yellow fever booster vaccination. This clonotype originated in a man aged 25 to 45 who received the YFV17D yellow fever vaccine.

The CDR3 nucleotides are TGTGCCAGCAGCCCCTTAACTAGCGGGAGGATTTACAATGAGCAGTTCTTC. Residues: CASSPLTSGRIYNEQFF. The genes are TRBV6-5 and TRBJ2-1, with 12 bases that match TRBD2. CDR3 length: 17 residues. Looked up from germline, CDR1 is MNHEY and CDR2 is SVGAGI. Trimming removed 6 bases from V and 4 bases from J; junction bases left unmatched: 10.